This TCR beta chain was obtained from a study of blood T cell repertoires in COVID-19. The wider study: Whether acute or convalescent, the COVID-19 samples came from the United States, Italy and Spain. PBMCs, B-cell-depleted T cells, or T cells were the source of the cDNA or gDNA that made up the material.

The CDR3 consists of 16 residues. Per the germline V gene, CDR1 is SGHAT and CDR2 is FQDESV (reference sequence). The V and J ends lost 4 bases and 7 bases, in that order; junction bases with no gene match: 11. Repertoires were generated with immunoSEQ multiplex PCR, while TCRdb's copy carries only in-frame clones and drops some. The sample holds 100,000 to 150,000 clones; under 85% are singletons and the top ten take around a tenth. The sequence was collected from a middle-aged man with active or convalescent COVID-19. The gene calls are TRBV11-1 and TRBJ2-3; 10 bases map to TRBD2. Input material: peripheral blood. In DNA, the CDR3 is TGTGCCAGCAGCTCTCTAGCGGGGGCCCCAGGGAATACGCAGTATTTT. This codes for CASSSLAGAPGNTQYF.